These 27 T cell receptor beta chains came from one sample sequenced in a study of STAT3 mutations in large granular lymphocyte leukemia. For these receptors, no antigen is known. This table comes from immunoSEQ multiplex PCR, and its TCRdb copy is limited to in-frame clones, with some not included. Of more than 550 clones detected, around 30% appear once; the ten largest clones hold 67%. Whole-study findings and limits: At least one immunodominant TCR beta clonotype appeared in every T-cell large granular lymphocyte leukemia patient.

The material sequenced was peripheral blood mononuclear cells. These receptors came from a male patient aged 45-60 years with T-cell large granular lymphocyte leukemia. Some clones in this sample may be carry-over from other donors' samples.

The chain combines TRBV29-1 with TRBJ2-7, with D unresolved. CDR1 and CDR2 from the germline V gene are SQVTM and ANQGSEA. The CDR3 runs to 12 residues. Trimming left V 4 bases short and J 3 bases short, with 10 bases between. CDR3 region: CSVASSGYEQYF. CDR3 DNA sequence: TGCAGCGTTGCTTCCTCAGGCTACGAGCAGTACTTC.

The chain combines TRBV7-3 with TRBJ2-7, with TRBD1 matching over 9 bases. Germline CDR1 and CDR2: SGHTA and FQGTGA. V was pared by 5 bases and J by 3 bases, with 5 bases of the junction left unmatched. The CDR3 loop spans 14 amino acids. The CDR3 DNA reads TGTGCCAGCAGCGGCCCGGGACAGGGCTACGAGCAGTACTTC. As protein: CASSGPGQGYEQYF.

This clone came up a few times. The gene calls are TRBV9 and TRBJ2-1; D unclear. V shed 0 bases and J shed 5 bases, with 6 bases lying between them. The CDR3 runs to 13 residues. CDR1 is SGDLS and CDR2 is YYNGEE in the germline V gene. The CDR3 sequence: CASSVGGNNEQFF. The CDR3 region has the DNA TGTGCCAGCAGCGTAGGTGGCAACAATGAGCAGTTCTTC.

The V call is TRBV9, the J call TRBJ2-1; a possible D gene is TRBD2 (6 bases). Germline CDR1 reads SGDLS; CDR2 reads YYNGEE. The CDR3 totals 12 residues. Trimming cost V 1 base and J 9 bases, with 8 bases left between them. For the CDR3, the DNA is TGTGCCAGCAGCGTATTGGAGGGTGAGCAGTTCTTC. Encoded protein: CASSVLEGEQFF.

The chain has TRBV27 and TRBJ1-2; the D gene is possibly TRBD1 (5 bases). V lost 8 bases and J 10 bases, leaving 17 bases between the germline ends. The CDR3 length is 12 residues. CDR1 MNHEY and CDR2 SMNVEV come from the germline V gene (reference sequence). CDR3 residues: CASAISGGSYTF. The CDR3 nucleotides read TGTGCCAGCGCGATATCTGGGGGGTCCTACACCTTC.

This CDR3 reads CASSLKVFGAEAFF. The CDR3 bases are TGTGCCAGCAGTTTAAAGGTTTTCGGGGCTGAAGCTTTCTTT. The V and J genes are TRBV27 and TRBJ1-1; D is unclear. Germline CDR1 reads MNHEY; CDR2 reads SMNVEV (reference sequence). The CDR3 is 14 residues long. V was cut by 2 bases and J by 6 bases, with 13 bases left in between.

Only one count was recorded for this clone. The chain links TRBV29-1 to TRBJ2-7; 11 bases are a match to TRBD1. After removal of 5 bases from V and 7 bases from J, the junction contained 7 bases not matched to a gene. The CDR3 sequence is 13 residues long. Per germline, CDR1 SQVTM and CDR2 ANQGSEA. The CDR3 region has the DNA TGCAGCGTTTCCGGGACAGGGGGGGAAGAGCAGTACTTC. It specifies CSVSGTGGEEQYF.

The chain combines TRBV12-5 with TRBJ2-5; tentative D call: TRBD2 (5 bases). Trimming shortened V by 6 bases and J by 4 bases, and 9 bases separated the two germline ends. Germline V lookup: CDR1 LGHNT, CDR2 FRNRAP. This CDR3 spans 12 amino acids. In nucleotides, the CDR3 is TGTGCTAGTGGGCTAGCTGGAGAGACCCAGTACTTC. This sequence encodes CASGLAGETQYF.

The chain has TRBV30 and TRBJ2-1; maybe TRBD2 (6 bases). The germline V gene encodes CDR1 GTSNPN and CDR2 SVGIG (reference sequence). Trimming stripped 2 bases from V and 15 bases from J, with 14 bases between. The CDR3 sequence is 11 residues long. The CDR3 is CAWSSSGIGFF. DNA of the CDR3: TGTGCCTGGAGTAGTAGCGGAATAGGGTTCTTC.

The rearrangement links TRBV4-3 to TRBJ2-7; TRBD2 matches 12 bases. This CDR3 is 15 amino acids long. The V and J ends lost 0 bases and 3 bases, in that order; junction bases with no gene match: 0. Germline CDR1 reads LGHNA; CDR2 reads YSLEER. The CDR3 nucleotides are TGCGCCAGCAGCCAAGAACTAGCGGGAGGCTACGAGCAGTACTTC. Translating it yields CASSQELAGGYEQYF.

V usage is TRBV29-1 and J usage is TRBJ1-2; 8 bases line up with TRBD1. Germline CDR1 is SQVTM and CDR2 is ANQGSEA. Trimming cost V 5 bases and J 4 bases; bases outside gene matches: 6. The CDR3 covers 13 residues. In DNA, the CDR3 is TGCAGCGTTACGACAGGGGCCAGCTATGGCTACACCTTC. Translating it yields CSVTTGASYGYTF.

The chain's CDR3 is CASSPSGPVHEQFF. The CDR3 coding sequence is TGTGCCAGCTCACCTTCGGGACCTGTCCATGAGCAGTTCTTC. The gene calls are TRBV18 and TRBJ2-1, with D perhaps TRBD1 or TRBD2 (5 bases each). Trimming took off 3 bases at V and 8 bases at J, with 14 bases between the two ends. The CDR3 is 14 amino acids. Germline V gives CDR1 KGHSH, CDR2 LQKENI.

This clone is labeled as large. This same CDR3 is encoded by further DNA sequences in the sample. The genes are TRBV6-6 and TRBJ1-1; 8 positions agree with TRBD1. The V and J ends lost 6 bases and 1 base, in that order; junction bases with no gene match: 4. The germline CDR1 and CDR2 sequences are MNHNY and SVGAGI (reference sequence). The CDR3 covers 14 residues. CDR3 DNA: TGTGCCAGCAGCCCTACAGGGGGGAACACTGAAGCTTTCTTT. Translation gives CASSPTGGNTEAFF.

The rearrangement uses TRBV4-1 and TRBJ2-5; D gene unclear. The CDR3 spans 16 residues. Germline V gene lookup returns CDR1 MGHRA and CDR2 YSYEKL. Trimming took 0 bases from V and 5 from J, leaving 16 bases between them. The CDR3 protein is CASSQDWPTLGETQYF. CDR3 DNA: TGCGCCAGCAGCCAAGATTGGCCGACCCTTGGGGAGACCCAGTACTTC.

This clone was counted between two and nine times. For the CDR3, the DNA is TGTGCCAGCAGTTCGGTAGGGTACGAGCAGTACTTC. It is translated as CASSSVGYEQYF. V is TRBV28 and J is TRBJ2-7; D is ambiguous. This CDR3 region has 12 residues. V lost 4 bases to trimming and J lost 4 bases, with 8 bases between them. Germline CDR1 reads MDHEN; CDR2 reads SYDVKM.

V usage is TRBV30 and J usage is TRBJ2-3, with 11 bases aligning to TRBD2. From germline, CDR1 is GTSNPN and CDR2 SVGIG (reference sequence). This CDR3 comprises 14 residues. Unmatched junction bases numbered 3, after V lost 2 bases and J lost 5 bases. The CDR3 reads CAWSQGLAGDTQYF. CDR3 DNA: TGTGCCTGGAGTCAAGGACTAGCGGGAGATACGCAGTATTTT.

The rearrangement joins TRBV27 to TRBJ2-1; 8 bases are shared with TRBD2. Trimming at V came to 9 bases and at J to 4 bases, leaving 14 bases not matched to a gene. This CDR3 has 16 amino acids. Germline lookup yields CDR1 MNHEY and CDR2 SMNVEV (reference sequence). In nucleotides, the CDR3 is TGTGCCAGTTCAACCCGCCAGCGGGAGTCTTACAATGAGCAGTTCTTC. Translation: CASSTRQRESYNEQFF.

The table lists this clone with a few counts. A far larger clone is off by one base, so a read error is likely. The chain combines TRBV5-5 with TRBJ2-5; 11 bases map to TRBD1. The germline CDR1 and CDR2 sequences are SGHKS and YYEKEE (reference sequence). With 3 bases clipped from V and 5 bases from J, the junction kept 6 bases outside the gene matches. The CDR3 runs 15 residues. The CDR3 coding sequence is TGTGCCAGCAGCTCGGACAGGGGGCAGGGGGAGACCCAGTACTTC. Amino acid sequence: CASSSDRGQGETQYF.

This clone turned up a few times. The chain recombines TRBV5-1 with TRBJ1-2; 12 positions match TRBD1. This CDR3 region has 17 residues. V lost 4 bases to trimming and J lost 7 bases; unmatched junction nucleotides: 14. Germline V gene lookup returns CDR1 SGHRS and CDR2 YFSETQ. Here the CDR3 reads CASSPGAGTGGSFGYTF. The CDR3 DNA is TGCGCCAGCAGCCCGGGGGCCGGGACAGGGGGCAGTTTTGGCTACACCTTC.

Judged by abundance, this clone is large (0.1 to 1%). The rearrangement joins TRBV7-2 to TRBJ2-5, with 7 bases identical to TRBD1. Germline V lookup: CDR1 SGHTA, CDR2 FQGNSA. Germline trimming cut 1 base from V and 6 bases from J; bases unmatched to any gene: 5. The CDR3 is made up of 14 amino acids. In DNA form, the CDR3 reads TGTGCCAGCAGCTTAGAAGGGGGCAGAAAGACCCAGTACTTC. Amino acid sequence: CASSLEGGRKTQYF.

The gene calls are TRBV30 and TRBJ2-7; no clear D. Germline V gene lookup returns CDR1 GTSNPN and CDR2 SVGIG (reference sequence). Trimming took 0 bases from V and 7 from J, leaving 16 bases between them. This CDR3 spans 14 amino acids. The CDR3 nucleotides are TGTGCCTGGAGTGTACTGCAGATGGGAAAGGAGCAGTACTTC. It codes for CAWSVLQMGKEQYF. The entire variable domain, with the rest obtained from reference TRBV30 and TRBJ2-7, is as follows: SQTIHQWPATLVQPVGSPLSLECTVEGTSNPNLYWYRQAAGRGLQLLFYSVGIGQISSEVPQNLSASRPQDRQFILSSKKLLLSDSGFYLCAWSVLQMGKEQYFGPGTRLTVT.

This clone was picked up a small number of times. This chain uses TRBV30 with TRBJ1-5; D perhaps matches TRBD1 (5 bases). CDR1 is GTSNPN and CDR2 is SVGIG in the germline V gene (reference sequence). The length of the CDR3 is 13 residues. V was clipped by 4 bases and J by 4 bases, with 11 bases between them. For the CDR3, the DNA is TGTGCCTGGACACACGGGGGGAATCAGCCCCAGCATTTT. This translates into CAWTHGGNQPQHF.

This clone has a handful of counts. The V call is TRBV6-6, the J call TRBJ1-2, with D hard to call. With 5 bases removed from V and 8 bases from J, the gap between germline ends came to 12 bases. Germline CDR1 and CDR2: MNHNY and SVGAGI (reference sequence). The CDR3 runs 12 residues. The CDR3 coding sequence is TGTGCCAGCAGTACCGGGCCCCGGGGCTACACCTTC. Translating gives CASSTGPRGYTF.

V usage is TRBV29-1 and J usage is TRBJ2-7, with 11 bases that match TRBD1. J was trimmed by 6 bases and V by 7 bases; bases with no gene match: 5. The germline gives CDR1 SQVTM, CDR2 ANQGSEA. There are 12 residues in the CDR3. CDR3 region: CSAGQGAREQYF. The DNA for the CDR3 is TGCAGCGCTGGACAGGGGGCTCGCGAGCAGTACTTC.

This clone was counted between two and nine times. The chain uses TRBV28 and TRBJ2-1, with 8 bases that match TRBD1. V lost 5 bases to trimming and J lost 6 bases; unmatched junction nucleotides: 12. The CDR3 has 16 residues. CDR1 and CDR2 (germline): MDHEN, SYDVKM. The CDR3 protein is CASSPSEWTGSNEQFF. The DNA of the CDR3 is TGTGCCAGCAGTCCGAGTGAGTGGACAGGGAGCAATGAGCAGTTCTTC.

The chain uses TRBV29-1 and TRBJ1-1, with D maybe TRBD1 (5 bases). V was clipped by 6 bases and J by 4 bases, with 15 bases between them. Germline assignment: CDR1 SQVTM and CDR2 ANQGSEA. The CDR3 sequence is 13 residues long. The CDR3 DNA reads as TGCAGCGTCCCGGCCGGGAGGGGCACTGAAGCTTTCTTT. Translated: CSVPAGRGTEAFF.

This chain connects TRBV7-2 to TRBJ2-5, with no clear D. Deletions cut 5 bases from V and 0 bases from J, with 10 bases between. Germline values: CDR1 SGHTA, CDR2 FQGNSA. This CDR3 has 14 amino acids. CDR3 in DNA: TGTGCCAGCAGCGACGGTCCGTACCAAGAGACCCAGTACTTC. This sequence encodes CASSDGPYQETQYF.